This T cell receptor beta chain stems from a study of shared clonotypes between healthy human individuals. The study's findings and limits: Relative to clonotypes present in all four donors, those not shared had lower generation probabilities. Few donors limited the genetic and exposure-history diversity represented.

Trimming shortened V by 5 bases and J by 11 bases, and 19 bases separated the two germline ends. CDR1 and CDR2 (germline): SGHTA, FQGNSA. This CDR3 is 13 amino acids long. As concerns this clone: Its cognate antigen is unknown.

The method was immunoSEQ multiplex PCR; TCRdb's version includes in-frame clones alone and lacks a portion of them. The sample contains approximately 2,300,000 clones, 92% of which appear only once. The material sequenced was naive CD4+ T cells from PBMCs. The subset denotes: CD45RA+ positively selected. This sequence joins TRBV7-2 and TRBJ2-7, with D possibly being TRBD2 (5 bases). This clonotype originated in a man between 18 and 35 years old in good health. Some clones in this sample may be carry-over from other donors' samples. The CDR3 DNA reads as TGTGCCAGCAGCGCCACCCGCCGGGGAGAAAAGTACTTC. Its protein is CASSATRRGEKYF. Filled out from reference TRBV7-2 and TRBJ2-7, the complete variable domain reads GAGVSQSPSNKVTEKGKDVELRCDPISGHTALYWYRQSLGQGLEFLIYFQGNSAPDKSGLPSDRFSAERTGGSVSTLTIQRTQQEDSAVYLCASSATRRGEKYFGPGTRLTVT.